The 2 T cell receptor beta chains listed next were all sequenced from one sample in a study of blood T cell repertoires in COVID-19. Clones were read by immunoSEQ multiplex PCR, and TCRdb kept only the in-frame ones, dropping some. This table holds 81,000 or so clones, 65% to 90% found once. Sequencing was performed on peripheral blood. These receptors were obtained from a man aged 45-65 years with COVID-19, enrolled during active disease.

V usage is TRBV6-5 and J usage is TRBJ2-1; 11 positions match TRBD2. Germline-derived CDR1 and CDR2 are MNHEY and SVGAGI. Losses at the gene ends were 7 bases for V and 8 bases for J; bases not matched to a gene: 4. This CDR3 is built from 13 residues. CDR3 nucleotide sequence: TGTGCCAGCAAAATAGCGGGAGGGTATGAGCAGTTCTTC. Protein: CASKIAGGYEQFF.

V is TRBV15 and J is TRBJ2-5; TRBD1 matches 8 bases. Trimming took 3 bases from V and 5 from J; bases not matched to a gene: 14. This CDR3 contains 17 residues. The germline V gene encodes CDR1 LNHNV and CDR2 YYDKDF (reference sequence). DNA for the CDR3: TGTGCCACCAGCAGCCCAGACAGGGGTCTGGGTGTGGAGACCCAGTACTTC. As protein: CATSSPDRGLGVETQYF.